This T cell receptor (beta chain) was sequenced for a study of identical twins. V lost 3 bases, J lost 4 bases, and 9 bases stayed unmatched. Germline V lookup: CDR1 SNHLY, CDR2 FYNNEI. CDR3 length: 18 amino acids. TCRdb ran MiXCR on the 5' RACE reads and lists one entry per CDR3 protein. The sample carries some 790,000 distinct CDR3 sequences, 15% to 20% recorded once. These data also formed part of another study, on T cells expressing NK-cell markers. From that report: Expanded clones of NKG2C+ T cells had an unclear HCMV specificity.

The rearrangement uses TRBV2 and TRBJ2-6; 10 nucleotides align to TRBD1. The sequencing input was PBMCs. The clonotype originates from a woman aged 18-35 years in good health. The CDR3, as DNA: TGTGCCAGCAGTGACCCGGACAGGGGGGCTGAGGGGGCCAACGTCCTGACTTTC. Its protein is CASSDPDRGAEGANVLTF.